The sequence of this T cell receptor beta chain was determined in a study of blood T cell repertoires in COVID-19. The CDR3 has 15 residues. In germline, CDR1 is LGHDT, CDR2 YNNKEL (reference sequence). V was clipped by 0 bases and J by 4 bases, with 12 bases between them. In this sample, this clone turned up once. In the source study's methods: It was from reference gene primer amplification that nucleated cell counts were estimated. Sequencing used immunoSEQ multiplex PCR; TCRdb keeps in-frame clones, though not all of them. V and J calls and clone size are as listed in that table; D and trimming were resolved from the DNA. The repertoire holds about 330,000 clones, with 92% as singletons. Participants were placed into cohorts based on the clinical history they reported. Each recovered donor of Cohort 3 presented with two negative PCRs, clearance, or symptom resolution.

Sequencing used PBMCs or T cells enriched from blood (not recorded which). This receptor was identified in a woman in her twenties or thirties who had recovered from COVID-19. This chain uses TRBV3-1 (or the pseudogene TRBV3-2) with TRBJ1-1; weak D call: TRBD1 (6 bases). The CDR3 DNA follows: TGTGCCAGCAGCCAAGAAGGGGAGGGGGGCACTGAAGCTTTCTTT. Residues: CASSQEGEGGTEAFF.